What follows are 30 T cell receptor beta chains derived from one specimen sequenced in a study of CD8+CD57+ T cells in acquired aplastic anemia (dated by TCRdb to the late 2010s). Sequencing instrument: Illumina HiSeq 2000. TCR beta VDJ combination and CDR3 sequence profiling used genomic DNA as the template. The public reads were reanalyzed by TCRdb: fastp trimming at Q25, MiXCR alignment, in-frame beta chains only. Identical CDR3 proteins give one entry, which carries the most common genes and DNA. A total of fewer than 250,000 distinct CDR3 sequences appear in this sample, 47% of them only once. The ten largest clones capture roughly 8% of the sample. Flow cytometry had shown CD8+CD57+ cell expansion in the patients selected for sequencing. The sequencing input was sorted CD4+, CD8+, or CD8+CD57+ T cells (not recorded which) from PBMCs. The receptors shown here come from a human donor with aplastic anemia.

This chain joins TRBV24-1 and TRBJ2-7, with D perhaps matching TRBD1 or TRBD2 (5 bases each). With 9 bases removed from V and 5 bases from J, the gap between germline ends came to 13 bases. From germline, CDR1 is KGHDR and CDR2 SFDVKD. The CDR3 sequence is 12 residues long. CDR3 sequence (DNA): TGTGCCACCTCTACCGGGGCTAACGAGCAGTACGTC. This codes for CATSTGANEQYV.

In this sample, this clonotype turned up many times. The genes are TRBV4-1 and TRBJ2-7; 8 bases align to TRBD2. Germline V lookup: CDR1 MGHRA, CDR2 YSYEKL. With V trimmed by 1 base and J by 4 bases, 9 bases remained unmatched. The CDR3 is 16 residues long. CDR3 nucleotide sequence: TGCGCCAGCAGCCAAGCACTAGCGGACATCACATACGAGCAGTACTTC. Protein sequence: CASSQALADITYEQYF.

Comments on this clonotype: The conserved closing phenylalanine or tryptophan is absent in this CDR3, likely reflecting a read error. The rearrangement uses TRBV7-8 and TRBJ1-1; the D is unclear. Germline V lookup: CDR1 SGHVS, CDR2 FQNEAQ. The V gene lost 6 bases and the J gene lost 4 bases, with 12 bases spanning the gap. The CDR3 contains 13 residues. CDR3 sequence reads: CASSRVESTEAFS. The CDR3 coding sequence is TGTGCCAGCAGTCGCGTCGAGAGCACTGAAGCTTTCTCT.

The chain couples TRBV19 to TRBJ1-6; D unresolved. The CDR3 is 17 residues long. Trimming took off 2 bases at V and 2 bases at J, with 13 bases between the two ends. Per the germline V gene, CDR1 is LNHDA and CDR2 is SQIVND (reference sequence). The CDR3 DNA follows: TGTGCCAGTAGTATATTGCGGAGTGGGGCCTATAATTCACCCCTCCACTTT. It yields the protein CASSILRSGAYNSPLHF. The full variable domain, its missing parts supplied by reference TRBV19 and TRBJ1-6, is DGGITQSPKYLFRKEGQNVTLSCEQNLNHDAMYWYRQDPGQGLRLIYYSQIVNDFQKGDIAEGYSVSREKKESFPLTVTSAQKNPTAFYLCASSILRSGAYNSPLHFGNGTRLTVT.

The chain joins TRBV2 to TRBJ2-7; either TRBD1 or TRBD2 may supply D (5 bases each). CDR3 length equals 14 residues. In germline, CDR1 is SNHLY, CDR2 FYNNEI. Trimming pared 6 bases from V and 2 bases from J, leaving 14 bases between. The CDR3 region has the DNA TGTGCCAGCAGGATGGCCGGGGCAACCTACGAGCAGTACTTC. Its translation: CASRMAGATYEQYF.

This chain connects TRBV12-3 or TRBV12-4 to TRBJ2-5; TRBD1 matches 8 bases. The CDR3 runs to 15 residues. The V segment lost 6 bases and the J segment 4 bases; nucleotides outside the gene matches: 10. CDR3 nucleotides: TGTGCCAGCAGCCGACAGGGGATAATGGGAGAGACCCAGTACTTC. Its translation is CASSRQGIMGETQYF.

The chain has TRBV15 and TRBJ1-2, with unresolved D. This CDR3 spans 15 amino acids. V dropped 0 bases and J dropped 5 bases, with 13 bases sitting between them. Germline V gene data show CDR1 as LNHNV and CDR2 as YYDKDF (reference sequence). The CDR3 coding sequence is TGTGCCACCAGCAGAGAACAGATGAGTGGATATGGCTACACCTTC. Its protein product is CATSREQMSGYGYTF.

This clonotype was found many times. The V gene is TRBV5-8, the J gene TRBJ1-2; 8 bases line up with TRBD1. This CDR3 has 15 amino acids. V shed 0 bases, J shed 2 bases, and the junction held 3 bases outside the gene matches. Germline V gene lookup returns CDR1 SGHTS and CDR2 YDEGEE. The CDR3 region is CASSLAGGVNYGYTF. As DNA, the CDR3 is TGTGCCAGCAGCTTGGCAGGGGGCGTAAACTATGGCTACACCTTC. The variable domain in full, with the rest retrieved from reference TRBV5-8 and TRBJ1-2, is EAGVTQSPTHLIKTRGQQATLRCSPISGHTSVYWYQQALGLGLQFLLWYDEGEERNRGNFPPRFSGRQFPNYSSELNVNALELEDSALYLCASSLAGGVNYGYTFGSGTRLTVV.

The genes are TRBV10-3 and TRBJ2-2; TRBD2 aligns across 7 bases. V was clipped by 9 bases and J by 0 bases; unmatched bases: 7. This CDR3 is 15 amino acids long. In germline, CDR1 is ENHRY, CDR2 SYGVKD. CDR3 in DNA: TGTGCCATTTCCCAGCGGGAAGCGAACACCGGGGAGCTGTTTTTT. This codes for CAISQREANTGELFF.

This clonotype was seen a handful of times. The chain combines TRBV30 with TRBJ2-1; D remains unclear. V dropped 4 bases and J dropped 4 bases, with 8 bases sitting between them. Germline loops: CDR1 GTSNPN, CDR2 SVGIG (reference sequence). This CDR3 spans 12 amino acids. The CDR3 spells CAWNPGYNEQFF. CDR3 nucleotides: TGTGCCTGGAATCCCGGTTACAATGAGCAGTTCTTC.

The J gene is TRBJ2-7, the V gene TRBV2; possible D gene TRBD2, 6 bases. Trimming pared 5 bases from V and 0 bases from J, leaving 14 bases between. Germline V CDR1 and CDR2: SNHLY, FYNNEI. This CDR3 has 15 amino acids. CDR3 sequence (DNA): TGTGCCAGCAGTCCCCGGGGAGGCTCCTCCTACGAGCAGTACTTC. Its translation: CASSPRGGSSYEQYF.

Ten or more counts support this clonotype. The genes are TRBV9 and TRBJ2-7, with TRBD2 matching 7 bases. Germline V gives CDR1 SGDLS, CDR2 YYNGEE. V lost 4 bases, J lost 0 bases, and 4 bases stayed unmatched. The CDR3 is made up of 14 amino acids. The CDR3: CASSPRTSSYEQYF. CDR3 DNA: TGTGCCAGCAGCCCGAGGACTAGCTCCTACGAGCAGTACTTC.

The gene calls are TRBV20-1 and TRBJ2-3; D is unresolved. The CDR3 sequence is 12 residues long. Trimming took 4 bases from V and 3 from J, leaving 8 bases between them. CDR1 DFQATT and CDR2 SNEGSKA come from the germline V gene (reference sequence). CDR3 nucleotide sequence: TGCAGTGCTAACAGACGGACAGATACGCAGTATTTT. It is translated as CSANRRTDTQYF.

This rearrangement joins TRBV10-3 to TRBJ1-5; weak D call: TRBD1 (5 bases). Germline values: CDR1 ENHRY, CDR2 SYGVKD. V gave up 3 bases and J gave up 7 bases, with 7 bases separating them. The CDR3 loop spans 12 amino acids. The CDR3 coding sequence is TGTGCCATCAGTGAAGGGGTACAGCCCCAGCATTTT. Translating gives CAISEGVQPQHF.

This clonotype came up a few times. V is TRBV10-3 and J is TRBJ2-1; D may correspond to TRBD1 or TRBD2 (5 bases each). Germline V gene data show CDR1 as ENHRY and CDR2 as SYGVKD. V was pared by 4 bases and J by 5 bases, with 12 bases between. CDR3 length: 14 residues. The CDR3 region is CAISGGVQDNEQFF. The DNA for the CDR3 is TGTGCCATCAGTGGAGGGGTCCAAGACAATGAGCAGTTCTTC.

This clonotype was counted many times. This rearrangement joins TRBV30 to TRBJ2-7; D remains unclear. There are 12 residues in the CDR3. Germline-derived CDR1 and CDR2 are GTSNPN and SVGIG (reference sequence). The ends were cut back, 2 bases at V and 2 bases at J, with 7 bases in the middle. The CDR3 DNA reads TGTGCCTGGAGTACTGGCACCTACGAGCAGTACTTC. This encodes CAWSTGTYEQYF.

This chain joins TRBV19 and TRBJ2-3; D is possibly TRBD2 (5 bases). From germline, CDR1 is LNHDA and CDR2 SQIVND (reference sequence). This CDR3 has 16 amino acids. V was shortened by 2 bases and J by 0 bases, with 12 bases between the two germline ends. CDR3 in DNA: TGTGCCAGTAGTATATTAGGAGGATCTAGCACAGATACGCAGTATTTT. Encoded protein: CASSILGGSSTDTQYF.

This clonotype has a handful of counts. Just one base apart from a much larger clone, this may be a read error. Lacking the conserved final phenylalanine or tryptophan, this CDR3 likely reflects a read error. V usage is TRBV20-1 and J usage is TRBJ1-5; 10 bases align to TRBD1. Germline V gives CDR1 DFQATT, CDR2 SNEGSKA (reference sequence). This CDR3 has 16 amino acids. The J segment lost 5 bases and the V segment lost 0 bases, leaving 7 bases of the junction unmatched. DNA of the CDR3: TGCAGTGCTAGAGACTACACAGGGACAGGGGATCAGCCCCAGCATCTT. It translates to CSARDYTGTGDQPQHL.

The rearrangement joins TRBV2 to TRBJ2-5; D is undetermined. CDR3 length: 11 amino acids. The germline CDR1 and CDR2 sequences are SNHLY and FYNNEI. Trimming shortened V by 4 bases and J by 4 bases, and 4 bases separated the two germline ends. In nucleotides, the CDR3 is TGTGCCAGCAGTGCGGCAGAGACCCAGTACTTC. This codes for CASSAAETQYF.

This chain links TRBV14 with TRBJ1-6, with D maybe TRBD1 (6 bases). Germline loops: CDR1 SGHDN, CDR2 FVKESK. V was trimmed by 4 bases and J by 7 bases, leaving 14 bases between them. The CDR3 contains 15 residues. The CDR3 DNA sequence: TGTGCCAGCAGCCGAACCGGGACACCGAATTCACCCCTCCACTTT. This translates into CASSRTGTPNSPLHF.

This clonotype occurred many times. The V and J genes are TRBV20-1 and TRBJ1-3; no clear D gene. Germline V gene sequence: CDR1 DFQATT, CDR2 SNEGSKA (reference sequence). V was shortened by 2 bases and J by 8 bases, with 10 bases between the two germline ends. This CDR3 has 12 residues. The CDR3 DNA sequence: TGCAGTGCTAGATCGGTTCGGGACACCATATATTTT. Translated, it gives CSARSVRDTIYF.

This chain joins TRBV19 and TRBJ1-6, with D possibly being TRBD1 (5 bases). The length of the CDR3 is 15 residues. V was cut by 3 bases and J by 10 bases, with 16 bases left in between. CDR1 and CDR2 from the germline V gene are LNHDA and SQIVND (reference sequence). CDR3 nucleotides: TGTGCCAGTAGTATCCCGGGGGGGGGGGGATCACCCCTCCACTTT. It translates to CASSIPGGGGSPLHF.

This clonotype was picked up a small number of times. The chain employs TRBV5-1 and TRBJ2-1, with 7 bases matching TRBD1. V dropped 0 bases and J dropped 1; count of bases not matched to a gene: 10. CDR1 is SGHRS, CDR2 YFSETQ, per germline. CDR3 length equals 18 residues. Here the CDR3 DNA reads TGCGCCAGCAGCTTGGGGGACAGCCCTATCCCTTCCTACAATGAGCAGTTCTTC. Residues: CASSLGDSPIPSYNEQFF.

The chain combines TRBV7-2 with TRBJ2-7, with 12 nucleotides matching TRBD1. The CDR3 length is 15 residues. Germline V gives CDR1 SGHTA, CDR2 FQGNSA. V trimming: 3 bases; J trimming: 6 bases; junction bases outside the gene matches: 6. CDR3 DNA sequence: TGTGCCAGCAGCTTTTCCGGGACAGGGGGCGTCGAGCAGTACTTC. Translated, it gives CASSFSGTGGVEQYF.

This chain connects TRBV7-8 to TRBJ1-5, with a weak D call TRBD1 (6 bases). V dropped 1 base and J dropped 1 base, with 8 bases sitting between them. CDR3 length equals 15 residues. The V gene's germline CDR1 is SGHVS and CDR2 FQNEAQ. CDR3: CASSLVGTSNQPQHF. CDR3 bases: TGTGCCAGCAGCTTAGTGGGGACAAGCAATCAGCCCCAGCATTTT.

This clonotype appeared many times. The chain recombines TRBV7-9 with TRBJ1-1; 10 bases are a match to TRBD1. The CDR3 is 14 residues long. CDR1 is SEHNR and CDR2 is FQNEAQ in the germline V gene (reference sequence). J lost 1 base, V lost 5 bases, and 1 base had no gene match. In nucleotides, the CDR3 is TGTGCCAGCAGCGGGACAGGGGCGAACACTGAAGCTTTCTTT. Its translation is CASSGTGANTEAFF.

In its sample, this clonotype was seen a few times. The chain uses TRBV30 and TRBJ2-7; TRBD1 agrees at 7 bases. V gave up 4 bases and J gave up 4 bases; unmatched junction bases: 10. This CDR3 has 14 residues. The germline V gene encodes CDR1 GTSNPN and CDR2 SVGIG (reference sequence). CDR3 protein: CAWNPLDRNYEQYF. The DNA for the CDR3 is TGTGCCTGGAATCCGCTGGACAGGAATTACGAGCAGTACTTC.

This clonotype occurred many times. This chain links TRBV25-1 with TRBJ1-3; the D gene is possibly TRBD1 (6 bases). CDR1 MGHDK and CDR2 SYGVNS come from the germline V gene. The CDR3 is 16 residues long. The V gene lost 2 bases and the J gene lost 5 bases, with 16 bases spanning the gap. The DNA of the CDR3 is TGTGCCAGCAGTGAACAGGCAGGGGCACGCAGAAACACCATATATTTT. Protein sequence: CASSEQAGARRNTIYF.

This sequence joins TRBV29-1 and TRBJ1-1; TRBD1 might be the D (6 bases). Germline V gene data show CDR1 as SQVTM and CDR2 as ANQGSEA. This CDR3 has 12 residues. Trimming removed 3 bases from V and 3 bases from J, with 8 bases in between. CDR3 sequence (DNA): TGCAGCGTTGATAAGGGGGACACTGAAGCTTTCTTT. Protein product: CSVDKGDTEAFF.

On this clonotype: This is likely a read error, given that the CDR3 carries no conserved phenylalanine or tryptophan at its end. It is unclear where the CDR3 begins or ends on the DNA, so no DNA is shown, and the CDR3 is as TCRdb lists it. The genes are TRBV7-3 and TRBJ1-4. The CDR3 numbers 16 amino acids, ends counted. In germline, CDR1 is SGHTA, CDR2 FQGTGA. The chain's CDR3 is CASSRGTRPTNEKLLL.